This record looks at one TCR beta chain sequence and its context. This sample is drawn from a study of blood T cell repertoires in COVID-19. Study details: COVID-19 samples, acute and convalescent, were from the United States, Italy and Spain.

This table comes from immunoSEQ multiplex PCR, and its TCRdb copy is limited to in-frame clones, with some not included. The sample lists some 31,000 clones, approximately 83% seen once, with 15% to 20% in the top ten. This CDR3 contains 10 residues. V was cut by 3 bases and J by 12 bases, with 6 bases left in between. Germline CDR1 is MNHNS and CDR2 is SASEGT. The V and J genes are TRBV6-1 and TRBJ2-1, with unresolved D. Sequencing input: peripheral blood. The receptor comes from a woman aged 60-70 years with active COVID-19. The CDR3, as DNA: TGTGCCAGCAGTGATAGCCCGCAGTTCTTC. Its protein product is CASSDSPQFF.